The 18 T cell receptor beta chains listed next were all sequenced from one sample in a study of CD8 T cells in ankylosing spondylitis (dated by TCRdb to 2017 to 2019). Beyond this particular receptor, the publication reports: A TCR beta motif made up of eight or nine highly homologous amino acid variants appeared to be characteristic of blood from ankylosing spondylitis patients.

The method behind the library was 5' RACE. Instrument used: Illumina HiSeq 2500. TCRdb cleaned the public reads at Q25 with fastp, built clones with MiXCR and kept in-frame beta chains. Rows are unified per CDR3 protein, each entry keeping the most common DNA and genes. The sample has 700,000 or so distinct CDR3 sequences on record, roughly 19% of them singletons. The top ten constitute under 20% of the sample. Which antigens these TCRs recognize remains unknown. Sequences were obtained from blood, either unsorted or a sorted T cell fraction (not recorded which). The receptor set was obtained from a male donor with ankylosing spondylitis.

J is TRBJ1-5 and V is TRBV24-1, with D possibly TRBD1 on 5 matching bases. Trimming pared 3 bases from V and 4 bases from J, leaving 9 bases between. The CDR3 length is 14 residues. The V gene's germline CDR1 is KGHDR and CDR2 SFDVKD. The CDR3 protein is CATSDRGYNQPQHF. The DNA of the CDR3 is TGTGCCACCAGTGATAGGGGCTATAATCAGCCCCAGCATTTT.

There are a few counts of this clonotype. The rearrangement uses TRBV5-1 and TRBJ2-5; 7 nucleotides agree with TRBD1. CDR1 and CDR2 (germline): SGHRS, YFSETQ. J gave up 0 bases and V 2 bases, and 19 bases lay outside the gene matches. There are 20 residues in the CDR3. DNA for the CDR3: TGCGCCAGCAGCTTTAGCCCCAAAATCACGGGACAGCGATACCAAGAGACCCAGTACTTC. It yields the protein CASSFSPKITGQRYQETQYF.

The rearrangement joins TRBV7-9 to TRBJ2-7, with D possibly matching TRBD1 (5 bases). This CDR3 contains 13 residues. Germline CDR1 reads SEHNR; CDR2 reads FQNEAQ (reference sequence). V was trimmed by 4 bases and J by 6 bases, leaving 13 bases between them. DNA of the CDR3: TGTGCCAGCAGCTCCCCTTTGACAGCCGAGCAGTACTTC. Translation gives CASSSPLTAEQYF. Full variable domain (remainder filled in from reference TRBV7-9 and TRBJ2-7): DTGVSQNPRHKITKRGQNVTFRCDPISEHNRLYWYRQTLGQGPEFLTYFQNEAQLEKSRLLSDRFSAERPKGSFSTLEIQRTEQGDSAMYLCASSSPLTAEQYFGPGTRLTVT.

The V gene is TRBV7-6, the J gene TRBJ2-7, with D perhaps matching TRBD1 (6 bases). Germline V gene sequence: CDR1 SGHVS, CDR2 FNYEAQ. This CDR3 spans 15 amino acids. The germline V and J ends were trimmed by 3 bases and 0 bases, with 12 bases remaining between them. CDR3 loop: CASSLVTGTSYEQYF. Written as DNA, the CDR3 is TGTGCCAGCAGCTTGGTCACAGGGACCTCCTACGAGCAGTACTTC.

This clonotype has just a few counts. This chain joins TRBV25-1 and TRBJ1-2; TRBD1 agrees at 10 bases. Germline trimming cut 4 bases from V and 7 bases from J; bases unmatched to any gene: 9. The CDR3 is 15 residues long. Germline CDR1 MGHDK, CDR2 SYGVNS. The CDR3 loop reads CASSVPGQGSAGYTF. In DNA, the CDR3 is TGTGCCAGCAGTGTACCGGGACAGGGGTCCGCTGGCTACACCTTC.

This clonotype occurred a few times. This chain uses TRBV2 with TRBJ2-7, with TRBD1 identical over 9 bases. Per germline, CDR1 SNHLY and CDR2 FYNNEI. The ends lost 4 bases at V and 1 base at J; junction bases unmatched: 8. The CDR3 is 16 residues long. CDR3 amino acids: CASSAWDRENSYEQYF. Here the CDR3 DNA reads TGTGCCAGCAGTGCCTGGGACAGGGAGAATTCCTACGAGCAGTACTTC.

V and J are TRBV20-1 and TRBJ1-2; D gene ambiguous. This CDR3 has 14 amino acids. V shed 1 base and J shed 5 bases, with 14 bases lying between them. Looked up from germline, CDR1 is DFQATT and CDR2 is SNEGSKA (reference sequence). The CDR3: CSARAGAWRYGYTF. The CDR3 DNA reads TGCAGTGCTAGAGCAGGAGCCTGGCGGTATGGCTACACCTTC.

The chain joins TRBV6-5 to TRBJ1-1; 12 positions agree with TRBD1. The CDR3 is made up of 18 amino acids. Germline CDR1 reads MNHEY; CDR2 reads SVGAGI. The ends lost 4 bases at V and 4 bases at J; junction bases unmatched: 13. Here the CDR3 reads CASSSWGQGAVWGTEAFF. The CDR3, as DNA: TGTGCCAGCAGTTCTTGGGGACAGGGGGCGGTTTGGGGCACTGAAGCTTTCTTT.

The table lists this clonotype with a few counts. V is TRBV2 and J is TRBJ1-5; 7 bases align to TRBD1. Trimming removed 2 bases from V and 4 bases from J; junction bases left unmatched: 14. CDR1 and CDR2 (germline): SNHLY, FYNNEI. The CDR3 loop spans 18 amino acids. The CDR3 loop is CASSETTVQGPLNQPQHF. CDR3 sequence (DNA): TGTGCCAGCAGTGAAACAACTGTACAGGGGCCCTTGAATCAGCCCCAGCATTTT.

At least ten counts were recorded for this clonotype. The chain couples TRBV5-1 to TRBJ2-1; perhaps D is TRBD1 or TRBD2 (5 bases each). The V end lost 4 bases, the J end lost 0 bases, and 11 bases lay between the germline ends. Germline CDR1 is SGHRS and CDR2 is YFSETQ. There are 15 residues in the CDR3. The CDR3 region is CASSPGPLSYNEQFF. The CDR3 bases are TGCGCCAGCAGCCCGGGGCCCCTCTCCTACAATGAGCAGTTCTTC.

The CDR3 loop reads CASSQEDVRRPAEQYF. The CDR3 DNA sequence: TGTGCCAGCAGCCAAGAGGATGTGCGGAGACCCGCCGAGCAGTACTTC. The V and J genes are TRBV4-2 and TRBJ2-7; D remains unclear. Germline V gene sequence: CDR1 LGHNA, CDR2 YNFKEQ. The length of the CDR3 is 16 residues. V was clipped by 0 bases and J by 6 bases, with 18 bases between them.

This clonotype has just a few counts. The V call is TRBV7-8, the J call TRBJ2-2, with D unclear. The germline gives CDR1 SGHVS, CDR2 FQNEAQ. Trimming took off 1 base at V and 0 bases at J, with 12 bases between the two ends. This CDR3 contains 17 residues. Here the CDR3 reads CASSLVWHLTNTGELFF. The CDR3 DNA reads TGTGCCAGCAGCTTAGTGTGGCACCTTACGAACACCGGGGAGCTGTTTTTT.

The chain joins TRBV5-4 to TRBJ2-1; 7 positions match TRBD2. CDR3 length: 14 residues. Trimming took 3 bases from V and 9 from J; bases not matched to a gene: 9. Looked up from germline, CDR1 is SGHNT and CDR2 is YYREEE (reference sequence). CDR3 nucleotide sequence: TGTGCCAGCAGCTCCCCGCGTGGGAGGGGTGAGCAGTTCTTC. This sequence encodes CASSSPRGRGEQFF.

The genes are TRBV29-1 and TRBJ2-1, with 7 bases lining up with TRBD1. Germline V lookup: CDR1 SQVTM, CDR2 ANQGSEA. V was pared by 5 bases and J by 8 bases, with 9 bases of the junction left unmatched. The CDR3 runs to 13 residues. The CDR3 coding sequence is TGCAGCGTTATCGGTCACCAGGGGGATGAGCAGTTCTTC. It codes for CSVIGHQGDEQFF.

The V and J genes are TRBV2 and TRBJ1-5, with D tentatively TRBD1 (5 bases). The CDR3 is made up of 15 amino acids. Trimming removed 7 bases from V and 0 bases from J, with 13 bases in between. Germline values: CDR1 SNHLY, CDR2 FYNNEI. In nucleotides, the CDR3 is TGTGCCAGCATCGACAGAACCAATAGCAATCAGCCCCAGCATTTT. This translates into CASIDRTNSNQPQHF.

The V and J genes are TRBV27 and TRBJ2-7, with 10 bases fitting TRBD1. This CDR3 comprises 15 residues. V lost 2 bases and J lost 2; bases outside the gene matches: 3. The germline CDR1 and CDR2 sequences are MNHEY and SMNVEV (reference sequence). CDR3 sequence: CASSLGQGGPYEQYF. The CDR3 bases are TGTGCCAGCAGTTTAGGACAGGGGGGCCCCTACGAGCAGTACTTC.

CDR3 sequence (DNA): TGTGCCAGCTCATCGGGGACAGCGAGTATCTCTGGAAACACCATATATTTT. It encodes CASSSGTASISGNTIYF. The V gene is TRBV18, the J gene TRBJ1-3; the match to TRBD1 covers 7 bases. The CDR3 is 17 amino acids. V was pared by 5 bases and J by 0 bases, with 10 bases of the junction left unmatched. Germline V gives CDR1 KGHSH, CDR2 LQKENI.

V usage is TRBV28 and J usage is TRBJ1-3, with D maybe TRBD1 (6 bases). CDR3 length equals 17 residues. Trimming cost V 3 bases and J 0 bases, with 15 bases left between them. Germline lookup yields CDR1 MDHEN and CDR2 SYDVKM. The chain's CDR3 is CASSFRGPQVSGNTIYF. CDR3 nucleotide sequence: TGTGCCAGCAGTTTTCGGGGGCCCCAAGTCTCTGGAAACACCATATATTTT.